This T cell receptor (beta chain) appears in the sequencing data of a study of OX40 agonist ivuxolimab in advanced cancers. Study summary: Among those treated, three patients had partial responses, one with hepatocellular carcinoma and two with cutaneous melanoma.

Libraries were prepared by immunoSEQ multiplex PCR; TCRdb keeps only in-frame clonotypes and omits some of them. The repertoire consists of tens of thousands of clones, with 75% to 80% occurring once and the leading ten covering 2% to 3%. General observations from the study: The CD4+ and CD8+ T cells in the blood had expanded clonally by week 6 at 0.1 to 3.0 mg/kg.

V lost 0 bases, J lost 11 bases, and 14 bases lay in between. Germline CDR1 and CDR2: MNHEY and SMNVEV (reference sequence). The CDR3 covers 15 residues. With regard to this clone: Its antigen remains unidentified.

The origin of this receptor is an adult with an advanced solid tumor such as melanoma, head and neck, liver or kidney cancer. This chain uses TRBV27 with TRBJ1-6; D perhaps matches TRBD1 (5 bases). The sample consisted of CD4+ or CD8+ T cells sorted from blood, taken in a trial of the OX40 agonist ivuxolimab. The CDR3 DNA is TGTGCCAGCAGTTTATCGGGGCCGGGGAAAACACCCCTCCACTTT. It translates to CASSLSGPGKTPLHF.